The rows below give T cell receptor beta chains drawn from one sample of a study of cytomegalovirus exposure and HLA in healthy donors. Assay used: immunoSEQ multiplex PCR; TCRdb lists only in-frame clones, some missing. The data show more than 150,000 clones, 70% to 80% seen once. The material sequenced was PBMCs. These receptors came from a man younger than 35 in good health and CMV-seronegative. CDR3s leave out the opening cysteine and the closing phenylalanine or tryptophan. Each record gives: CDR3 protein, J gene, clone size, V gene. The size field is filled for only some rows; it gives once, few, many or a size class.

CDR3 protein: ASSPTGGIYSNQPQH
J gene: TRBJ1-5
clone size: -
V gene: TRBV18

CDR3 protein: ASMEAGGPADTQY
J gene: TRBJ2-3
clone size: -
V gene: TRBV2

CDR3 protein: ASSSIPGNLDEKLF
J gene: TRBJ1-4
clone size: -
V gene: TRBV5-1

CDR3 protein: ASSPQGRHQPQH
J gene: TRBJ1-5
clone size: -
V gene: TRBV19

CDR3 protein: ASSSPGTGGAEAF
J gene: TRBJ1-1
clone size: few
V gene: TRBV11-2

CDR3 protein: ATSLQGVDYYGYT
J gene: TRBJ1-2
clone size: -
V gene: TRBV15

CDR3 protein: ASSPWPRTDFIRNTEAF
J gene: TRBJ1-1
clone size: -
V gene: TRBV5-1

CDR3 protein: ASSLTREGGRGYT
J gene: TRBJ1-2
clone size: -
V gene: TRBV27

CDR3 protein: ATSSVAQTTEAF
J gene: TRBJ1-1
clone size: -
V gene: TRBV15

CDR3 protein: ASTEGGAVYGYT
J gene: TRBJ1-2
clone size: once
V gene: TRBV6-5

CDR3 protein: ASSTALRVQY
J gene: TRBJ2-7
clone size: -
V gene: TRBV19

CDR3 protein: ASSDGGNLATQY
J gene: TRBJ2-5
clone size: few
V gene: TRBV6-1

CDR3 protein: ASSGSGQGFAF
J gene: TRBJ1-1
clone size: -
V gene: TRBV9

CDR3 protein: ASSDGTGANSPLH
J gene: TRBJ1-6
clone size: -
V gene: TRBV6-4

CDR3 protein: ASSLWGQGAEETQY
J gene: TRBJ2-5
clone size: few
V gene: TRBV5-1

CDR3 protein: AQQPPGQY
J gene: TRBJ2-7
clone size: few
V gene: TRBV28

CDR3 protein: ASSLGTAAYEQY
J gene: TRBJ2-7
clone size: -
V gene: TRBV13

CDR3 protein: ASSRQGGSNQPQH
J gene: TRBJ1-5
clone size: -
V gene: TRBV6-5

CDR3 protein: ASSTSTNEQF
J gene: TRBJ2-1
clone size: -
V gene: TRBV7-9

CDR3 protein: AWGGEGIRWTEAF
J gene: TRBJ1-1
clone size: -
V gene: TRBV30

CDR3 protein: ASRPSSKTQY
J gene: TRBJ2-5
clone size: few
V gene: TRBV6-1

CDR3 protein: ASSPWDTSYEQY
J gene: TRBJ2-7
clone size: -
V gene: TRBV7-9

CDR3 protein: ASSVGTGQETQY
J gene: TRBJ2-5
clone size: -
V gene: TRBV9

CDR3 protein: ASSSGGLAGFYEQY
J gene: TRBJ2-7
clone size: -
V gene: TRBV9

CDR3 protein: ASSLETSGRALDTGELF
J gene: TRBJ2-2
clone size: -
V gene: TRBV5-1

CDR3 protein: ASSQEGQGYSNSPLH
J gene: TRBJ1-6
clone size: -
V gene: TRBV4-1

CDR3 protein: ASSDWGGAGELF
J gene: TRBJ2-2
clone size: few
V gene: TRBV6-1

CDR3 protein: ASSPSIRGEQY
J gene: TRBJ2-7
clone size: -
V gene: TRBV11-2

CDR3 protein: ASCPSGANVLT
J gene: TRBJ2-6
clone size: -
V gene: TRBV27

CDR3 protein: ASSLGLAQNEETQY
J gene: TRBJ2-5
clone size: -
V gene: TRBV28

CDR3 protein: ASSQPAGGPSNEQF
J gene: TRBJ2-1
clone size: -
V gene: TRBV4-1

CDR3 protein: ASSLPPIGTGMGEAF
J gene: TRBJ1-1
clone size: -
V gene: TRBV7-9

CDR3 protein: ASSLGGLNSYEQY
J gene: TRBJ2-7
clone size: -
V gene: TRBV5-1

CDR3 protein: ASSRPRGTNEKLF
J gene: TRBJ1-4
clone size: -
V gene: TRBV7-9

CDR3 protein: ASARSGTGAYEQY
J gene: TRBJ2-7
clone size: -
V gene: TRBV27

CDR3 protein: ASSLGSGNEQF
J gene: TRBJ2-1
clone size: -
V gene: TRBV7-9

CDR3 protein: ASSSTGGEQY
J gene: TRBJ2-7
clone size: once
V gene: TRBV5-1

CDR3 protein: SVGGGFSYEQY
J gene: -
clone size: few
V gene: TRBV29-1

CDR3 protein: ASSFRDRGGSTEAF
J gene: TRBJ1-1
clone size: -
V gene: TRBV27

CDR3 protein: ASGLVLTGGGGNTEAF
J gene: TRBJ1-1
clone size: -
V gene: TRBV12-5

CDR3 protein: SARRGDTQY
J gene: TRBJ2-3
clone size: -
V gene: TRBV20-1

CDR3 protein: ASSPVTGTGNSPLH
J gene: TRBJ1-6
clone size: once
V gene: TRBV13

CDR3 protein: ASTLLATSGGQETQY
J gene: TRBJ2-5
clone size: -
V gene: TRBV21-1

CDR3 protein: ASSEKSGMGEQF
J gene: TRBJ2-1
clone size: few
V gene: TRBV10-1

CDR3 protein: ASSYLGGAEAF
J gene: TRBJ1-1
clone size: -
V gene: TRBV5-6

CDR3 protein: ASQDSRYEQY
J gene: TRBJ2-7
clone size: -
V gene: TRBV28

CDR3 protein: ASRPQGIYNSPLH
J gene: TRBJ1-6
clone size: -
V gene: TRBV28

CDR3 protein: ASSLGLLNTGELF
J gene: TRBJ2-2
clone size: -
V gene: TRBV18

CDR3 protein: ASSIIDSNSPLH
J gene: TRBJ1-6
clone size: -
V gene: TRBV19

CDR3 protein: ASGGWTGLSGNTIY
J gene: TRBJ1-3
clone size: -
V gene: TRBV13

CDR3 protein: ASRGQGAVYGYT
J gene: TRBJ1-2
clone size: -
V gene: TRBV2

CDR3 protein: SVVPPGTGVSGEQY
J gene: TRBJ2-7
clone size: -
V gene: TRBV29-1

CDR3 protein: ASSIRDRGNEQY
J gene: TRBJ2-7
clone size: -
V gene: TRBV19

CDR3 protein: ASRRGGSGANGYT
J gene: TRBJ1-2
clone size: -
V gene: TRBV28

CDR3 protein: ASTDRMNGYT
J gene: TRBJ1-2
clone size: -
V gene: TRBV6-6

CDR3 protein: ASSLSRATGELF
J gene: TRBJ2-2
clone size: -
V gene: TRBV27

CDR3 protein: ASSSGWSPEKLF
J gene: TRBJ1-4
clone size: -
V gene: TRBV27

CDR3 protein: ASTPGAGGAGSTEAF
J gene: TRBJ1-1
clone size: -
V gene: TRBV7-9

CDR3 protein: ASSIRGLGMNSPLH
J gene: TRBJ1-6
clone size: -
V gene: TRBV19

CDR3 protein: ASSLSGGSYEQY
J gene: TRBJ2-7
clone size: -
V gene: TRBV5-1